The sequence of this T cell receptor (beta chain) was determined in a study of shared clonotypes between healthy human individuals. Produced via immunoSEQ multiplex PCR; TCRdb's table is partial and in-frame only. Of 2,500,000 or so clones in the sample, 93% were seen once. Germline V CDR1 and CDR2: MNHEY, SMNVEV (reference sequence). Trimming removed 6 bases from V and 10 bases from J, with 15 bases in between. The CDR3 runs 12 residues. This chain uses TRBV27 with TRBJ2-5; D might be TRBD1 or TRBD2, each matching 5 bases. Sequenced material: naive CD4+ T cells from PBMCs. Subset denoted: CD45RA+ positively selected. The sequence was collected from a man between 18 and 29 years old in good health. Some clones in this sample may be carry-over from other donors' samples. The CDR3 loop reads CASRDGTRLQYF. CDR3 sequence (DNA): TGTGCCAGCAGGGATGGGACGAGGCTCCAGTACTTC.